Following are 31 T cell receptor beta chains from one sample sequenced in a study of response to subunit inactivated influenza vaccine. Using its own MiXCR run on the RT-PCR reads, TCRdb lists one record per CDR3 protein. The sample has about 650,000 distinct CDR3 sequences, about 15% seen once. This specimen was PBMCs from blood, taken about 14 days before vaccination. The receptors here all came from a man in his fifties or sixties who received an inactivated influenza vaccine.

This clonotype was detected a few times. The V call is TRBV9, the J call TRBJ1-2, with unresolved D. Trimming removed 0 bases at V and 1 base at J, with 10 bases between. Germline V gives CDR1 SGDLS, CDR2 YYNGEE. There are 15 residues in the CDR3. The CDR3 nucleotides read TGTGCCAGCAGCGTAGGACAAACCGTTAACTATGGCTACACCTTC. The encoded protein is CASSVGQTVNYGYTF. The variable domain in full, with the rest retrieved from reference TRBV9 and TRBJ1-2, is DSGVTQTPKHLITATGQRVTLRCSPRSGDLSVYWYQQSLDQGLQFLIQYYNGEERAKGNILERFSAQQFPDLHSELNLSSLELGDSALYFCASSVGQTVNYGYTFGSGTRLTVV.

This clonotype has just a few counts. This chain uses TRBV6-1 with TRBJ2-7, with TRBD1 identical over 8 bases. The CDR3 covers 14 residues. The germline V gene encodes CDR1 MNHNS and CDR2 SASEGT. The V and J ends lost 6 bases and 4 bases, in that order; junction bases with no gene match: 8. The DNA of the CDR3 is TGTGCCAGCAGCCCGAGGACAGGGAAGTACGAGCAGTACTTC. Encoded protein: CASSPRTGKYEQYF.

This clonotype was detected only a few times. This chain connects TRBV6-1 to TRBJ1-1, with TRBD1 matching over 11 bases. V gave up 8 bases and J gave up 0 bases; unmatched junction bases: 14. Germline V gene sequence: CDR1 MNHNS, CDR2 SASEGT. The CDR3 totals 18 residues. CDR3 in amino acids: CASSGTGGRMNMNTEAFF. The CDR3 DNA reads as TGTGCCAGCTCCGGGACAGGGGGAAGGATGAACATGAACACTGAAGCTTTCTTT.

The chain has TRBV15 and TRBJ2-7; 9 bases line up with TRBD2. From germline, CDR1 is LNHNV and CDR2 YYDKDF (reference sequence). The junction had 10 bases not matched to a gene; V was cut back by 3 bases and J by 7 bases. CDR3 length equals 15 residues. In DNA form, the CDR3 reads TGTGCCACCAGCAGGCTGGCGGGAGGGCCCCGAGAGCAGTACTTC. Translated: CATSRLAGGPREQYF. The full variable domain, its missing parts supplied by reference TRBV15 and TRBJ2-7, is DAMVIQNPRYQVTQFGKPVTLSCSQTLNHNVMYWYQQKSSQAPKLLFHYYDKDFNNEADTPDNFQSRRPNTSFCFLDIRSPGLGDTAMYLCATSRLAGGPREQYFGPGTRLTVT.

The chain carries TRBV27 and TRBJ1-2; 9 positions match TRBD1. Trimming took 8 bases from V and 7 from J; bases not matched to a gene: 11. Germline loops: CDR1 MNHEY, CDR2 SMNVEV (reference sequence). The CDR3 spans 14 residues. Written as DNA, the CDR3 is TGTGCCAGCGGAACCGGACAGGGGAGGTTTGGCTACACCTTC. Amino acids: CASGTGQGRFGYTF.

In this sample, this clonotype turned up a few times. J is TRBJ2-1 and V is TRBV5-6, with TRBD2 identical over 8 bases. Losses at the gene ends were 2 bases for V and 3 bases for J; bases not matched to a gene: 13. The CDR3 is 18 residues long. The germline CDR1 and CDR2 sequences are SGHDT and YYEEEE. The CDR3 loop reads CASSLGSGLVVFYNEQFF. The DNA for the CDR3 is TGTGCCAGCAGCTTAGGATCGGGACTAGTAGTCTTCTACAATGAGCAGTTCTTC.

This clonotype occurred a few times. One end of the junction does not line up with germline, which may come from a read error. This chain joins TRBV7-7 and TRBJ2-5; a weak D match, TRBD2 (6 bases). This CDR3 contains 14 residues. CDR1 SSHAT and CDR2 FNYEAQ come from the germline V gene (reference sequence). CDR3: CASSHWDSQETQYF. The CDR3, as DNA: TGTGCTAGCAGCCATTGGGACTCCCAAGAGACCCAGTACTTC.

The V call is TRBV5-1, the J call TRBJ2-3, with a tentative D call TRBD1 (5 bases). This CDR3 region has 17 residues. Trimming pared 2 bases from V and 1 base from J, leaving 17 bases between. Germline CDR1 SGHRS, CDR2 YFSETQ. This chain's CDR3 is CASSFPLGQGRTDTQYF. CDR3 DNA: TGCGCCAGCAGCTTCCCCCTAGGCCAGGGCCGCACAGATACGCAGTATTTT.

The V gene is TRBV20-1, the J gene TRBJ2-5; 8 bases line up with TRBD1. The CDR3 has 14 amino acids. The trim removed 8 bases at V and 4 bases at J, leaving 12 bases unmatched. Germline CDR1 and CDR2: DFQATT and SNEGSKA (reference sequence). CDR3 bases: TGCAGTTTACCGCGGAGTCAGGGGGCAGAGACCCAGTACTTC. This codes for CSLPRSQGAETQYF.

The chain has TRBV20-1 and TRBJ2-7, with 7 nucleotides matching TRBD2. In germline, CDR1 is DFQATT, CDR2 SNEGSKA (reference sequence). This CDR3 comprises 16 residues. The V and J ends lost 3 bases and 0 bases, in that order; junction bases with no gene match: 11. The CDR3: CSARGGGSGSSYEQYF. As DNA, the CDR3 is TGCAGTGCTAGGGGGGGAGGGTCCGGAAGCTCCTACGAGCAGTACTTC.

The V and J genes are TRBV6-5 and TRBJ2-7, with D possibly being TRBD1 (6 bases). The germline gives CDR1 MNHEY, CDR2 SVGAGI. The CDR3 spans 14 residues. Trimming left V 5 bases short and J 3 bases short, with 14 bases between. Here the CDR3 reads CASSHRDKYYEQYF. The CDR3 coding sequence is TGTGCCAGCAGTCACCGGGACAAATACTACGAGCAGTACTTC.

This clonotype was counted a few times. This chain joins TRBV28 and TRBJ1-6, with D possibly matching TRBD1 (5 bases). The germline V gene encodes CDR1 MDHEN and CDR2 SYDVKM. The length of the CDR3 is 12 residues. The ends were cut back, 7 bases at V and 14 bases at J, with 15 bases in the middle. The CDR3, as DNA: TGTGCCAGCACGGCCGGGGGTTTGGCCCTCCACTTT. This codes for CASTAGGLALHF. The full variable domain, its missing parts supplied by reference TRBV28 and TRBJ1-6, is DVKVTQSSRYLVKRTGEKVFLECVQDMDHENMFWYRQDPGLGLRLIYFSYDVKMKEKGDIPEGYSVSREKKERFSLILESASTNQTSMYLCASTAGGLALHFGNGTRLTVT.

The genes are TRBV4-1 and TRBJ2-5, with 10 bases aligning to TRBD2. CDR1 and CDR2 from the germline V gene are MGHRA and YSYEKL. V was pared by 0 bases and J by 4 bases, with 8 bases of the junction left unmatched. The CDR3 covers 17 residues. This CDR3 reads CASSQDVGLAVGETQYF. The CDR3 DNA sequence: TGCGCCAGCAGCCAAGATGTAGGACTAGCGGTTGGAGAGACCCAGTACTTC.

The chain is built from TRBV18 and TRBJ2-1; D is unclear. Germline-derived CDR1 and CDR2 are KGHSH and LQKENI. CDR3 length: 15 amino acids. Between the trimmed V and J ends, which lost 2 bases and 0 bases, there was a span of 8 bases. The CDR3 DNA is TGTGCCAGCTCACCAAACGGGTTCTCCTACAATGAGCAGTTCTTC. The encoded protein is CASSPNGFSYNEQFF.

The chain employs TRBV3-1 and TRBJ2-7, with a possible D match to TRBD1 (6 bases). CDR1 and CDR2 from the germline V gene are LGHDT and YNNKEL (reference sequence). There are 14 residues in the CDR3. Trimming pared 4 bases from V and 5 bases from J, leaving 15 bases between. Here the CDR3 reads CASSLGQGKDEQYF. The CDR3 DNA follows: TGTGCCAGCAGCCTGGGGCAGGGGAAGGACGAGCAGTACTTC.

This clonotype occurred a few times. V is TRBV5-1 and J is TRBJ2-7, with 7 bases that match TRBD2. The ends lost 3 bases at V and 7 bases at J; junction bases unmatched: 7. Germline lookup yields CDR1 SGHRS and CDR2 YFSETQ. CDR3 length: 13 amino acids. The CDR3 sequence: CASSSDPGGEQYF. The CDR3, as DNA: TGCGCCAGCAGCTCTGACCCCGGGGGGGAGCAGTACTTC.

The chain couples TRBV7-2 to TRBJ2-3, with TRBD1 matching over 9 bases. The J segment lost 4 bases and the V segment lost 1 base, leaving 3 bases of the junction unmatched. CDR3 length: 15 amino acids. Germline V gene sequence: CDR1 SGHTA, CDR2 FQGNSA. CDR3 in DNA: TGTGCCAGCAGCTTAGTCTACAGGGGGCCAGATACGCAGTATTTT. Translation: CASSLVYRGPDTQYF.

In this sample, this clonotype turned up many times. The genes are TRBV20-1 and TRBJ1-1; possible D gene TRBD1, 5 bases. CDR1 and CDR2 (germline): DFQATT, SNEGSKA (reference sequence). V gave up 4 bases and J gave up 3 bases, with 9 bases separating them. CDR3 size: 12 residues. CDR3 in DNA: TGCAGTGCTACCCGGGGGGACACTGAAGCTTTCTTT. It specifies CSATRGDTEAFF.

Many counts were recorded for this clonotype. This chain uses TRBV6-5 with TRBJ2-1; 8 bases agree with TRBD2. Germline lookup yields CDR1 MNHEY and CDR2 SVGAGI. The V gene end was trimmed by 0 bases and the J gene end by 8 bases; junction bases not matched to a gene: 12. The CDR3 consists of 17 residues. CDR3 sequence: CASSYSIYRGGTDEQFF. CDR3 coding DNA: TGTGCCAGCAGTTACTCGATTTACCGGGGGGGAACCGATGAGCAGTTCTTC.

The V gene is TRBV24-1, the J gene TRBJ2-3; 10 bases are shared with TRBD1. The germline V gene encodes CDR1 KGHDR and CDR2 SFDVKD. The ends lost 10 bases at V and 5 bases at J; junction bases unmatched: 8. The CDR3 loop spans 14 amino acids. As DNA, the CDR3 is TGTGCCACAAGGGACAGGGGCGCAGTAGATACGCAGTATTTT. Translating gives CATRDRGAVDTQYF.

The chain links TRBV28 to TRBJ2-1; 7 bases line up with TRBD2. From germline, CDR1 is MDHEN and CDR2 SYDVKM. Trimming took 4 bases from V and 14 from J; bases not matched to a gene: 5. The CDR3 length is 11 residues. CDR3 loop: CASSSRDYKFF. CDR3 in DNA: TGTGCCAGCAGTTCCCGGGACTACAAGTTCTTC.

This clonotype was observed a handful of times. The chain joins TRBV4-2 to TRBJ1-1; D might be TRBD1 (6 bases). CDR1 is LGHNA, CDR2 YNFKEQ, per germline. Between the trimmed V and J ends, which lost 7 bases and 1 base, there was a span of 19 bases. CDR3 length equals 16 residues. CDR3 DNA sequence: TGTGCCAGCAATCCCGGGACAACAAGTTCGAACACTGAAGCTTTCTTT. It codes for CASNPGTTSSNTEAFF.

The rearrangement joins TRBV5-1 to TRBJ1-2, with 12 nucleotides matching TRBD1. This CDR3 has 16 residues. J was trimmed by 14 bases and V by 1 base; bases with no gene match: 15. Germline loops: CDR1 SGHRS, CDR2 YFSETQ. CDR3 DNA: TGCGCCAGCAGCTTGTTGCCCGGGACAGGGGGCGAGGGGGAAACCTTC. Protein sequence: CASSLLPGTGGEGETF.

The J gene is TRBJ2-1, the V gene TRBV11-1; D gene unclear. V gave up 3 bases and J gave up 7 bases, with 10 bases separating them. This CDR3 comprises 13 residues. CDR1 is SGHAT, CDR2 FQDESV, per germline (reference sequence). For the CDR3, the DNA is TGTGCCAGCAGCTTTCTTCAGGCGAATGAGCAGTTCTTC. Amino acids: CASSFLQANEQFF.

The V and J genes are TRBV5-4 and TRBJ2-3; TRBD2 matches at 9 bases. Trimming took 0 bases from V and 2 from J; bases not matched to a gene: 4. Germline lookup yields CDR1 SGHNT and CDR2 YYREEE (reference sequence). CDR3 length: 16 amino acids. Here the CDR3 reads CASSLVGGGVTDTQYF. The CDR3, as DNA: TGTGCCAGCAGCTTGGTTGGCGGGGGGGTCACAGATACGCAGTATTTT.

The rearrangement joins TRBV5-1 to TRBJ2-7; D is perhaps TRBD2 (5 bases). The V gene's germline CDR1 is SGHRS and CDR2 YFSETQ. Trimming pared 5 bases from V and 0 bases from J, leaving 15 bases between. This CDR3 has 15 residues. CDR3 protein: CASRNREGNSYEQYF. Here the CDR3 DNA reads TGCGCCAGCAGAAACCGCGAGGGAAACTCCTACGAGCAGTACTTC.

This chain connects TRBV5-4 to TRBJ2-1, with TRBD2 matching over 8 bases. CDR1 and CDR2 from the germline V gene are SGHNT and YYREEE (reference sequence). The CDR3 is 15 residues long. V shed 7 bases, J shed 1 base, and the junction held 7 bases outside the gene matches. The CDR3 here is CASQLTGGSYNEQFF. CDR3 DNA sequence: TGTGCCAGCCAGTTGACGGGGGGGTCCTACAATGAGCAGTTCTTC.

The sample holds a few counts of this clonotype. The chain couples TRBV6-2 or TRBV6-3 to TRBJ2-1, with TRBD1 matching 10 bases. The CDR3 spans 17 residues. Germline V lookup: CDR1 MNHEY, CDR2 SVGEGT. J gave up 4 bases and V 0 bases, and 6 bases lay outside the gene matches. The CDR3 DNA reads TGTGCCAGCAGTTACTCGGTGACAGGGGGCCGGTACAATGAGCAGTTCTTC. It specifies CASSYSVTGGRYNEQFF.

The genes are TRBV12-3 or TRBV12-4 and TRBJ2-3; D tentatively fits TRBD1 or TRBD2 (6 bases each). Trimming cost V 3 bases and J 6 bases, with 16 bases left between them. The CDR3 covers 15 residues. In DNA, the CDR3 is TGTGCCAGCAGTTTCTCTGGAGGGGGTGGTGATACGCAGTATTTT. Translating it yields CASSFSGGGGDTQYF.

J is TRBJ2-5 and V is TRBV10-1, with D perhaps TRBD1 (5 bases). The length of the CDR3 is 15 residues. Trimming took off 0 bases at V and 4 bases at J, with 12 bases between the two ends. The germline gives CDR1 WNHNN, CDR2 SYGVQD (reference sequence). CDR3 sequence (DNA): TGCGCCAGCAGTGAGTCGGTAGGGGCAGGAGAGACCCAGTACTTC. Protein: CASSESVGAGETQYF.

The rearrangement links TRBV2 to TRBJ1-1, with D unclear. Germline CDR1 SNHLY, CDR2 FYNNEI. This CDR3 is 14 amino acids long. V lost 9 bases, J lost 3 bases, and 17 bases lay in between. CDR3 sequence (DNA): TGTGCCAGTCTCTCGACATGGACGGACACTGAAGCTTTCTTT. Translated, it gives CASLSTWTDTEAFF.